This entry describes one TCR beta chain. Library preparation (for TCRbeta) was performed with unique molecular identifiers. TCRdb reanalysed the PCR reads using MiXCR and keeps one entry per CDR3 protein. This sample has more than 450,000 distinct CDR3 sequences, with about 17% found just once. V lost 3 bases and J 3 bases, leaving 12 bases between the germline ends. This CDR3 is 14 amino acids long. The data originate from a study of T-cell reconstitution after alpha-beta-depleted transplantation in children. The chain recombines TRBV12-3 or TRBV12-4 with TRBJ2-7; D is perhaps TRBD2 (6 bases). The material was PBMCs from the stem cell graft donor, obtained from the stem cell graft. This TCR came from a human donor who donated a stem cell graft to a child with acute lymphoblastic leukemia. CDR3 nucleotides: TGTGCCAGCAGTTTCGGGACTTATAACTACGAGCAGTACTTC. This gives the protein CASSFGTYNYEQYF.